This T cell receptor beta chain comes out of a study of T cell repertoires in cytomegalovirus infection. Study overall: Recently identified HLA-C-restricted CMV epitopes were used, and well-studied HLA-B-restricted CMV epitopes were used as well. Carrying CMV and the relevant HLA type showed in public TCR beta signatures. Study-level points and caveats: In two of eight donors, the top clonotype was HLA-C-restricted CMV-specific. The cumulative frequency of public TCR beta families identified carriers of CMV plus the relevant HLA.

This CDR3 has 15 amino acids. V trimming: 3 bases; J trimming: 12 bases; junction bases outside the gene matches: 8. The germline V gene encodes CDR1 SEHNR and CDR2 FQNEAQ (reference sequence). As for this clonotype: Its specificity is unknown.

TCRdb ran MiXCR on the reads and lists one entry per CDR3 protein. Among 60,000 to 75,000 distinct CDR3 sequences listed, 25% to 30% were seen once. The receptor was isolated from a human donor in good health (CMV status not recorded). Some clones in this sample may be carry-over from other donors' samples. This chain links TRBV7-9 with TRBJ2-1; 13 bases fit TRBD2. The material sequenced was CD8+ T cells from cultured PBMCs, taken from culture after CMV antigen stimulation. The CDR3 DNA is TGTGCCAGCAGCTTGGGGACTAGCGGGAATAAAGGGCAGTTCTTC. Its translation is CASSLGTSGNKGQFF.